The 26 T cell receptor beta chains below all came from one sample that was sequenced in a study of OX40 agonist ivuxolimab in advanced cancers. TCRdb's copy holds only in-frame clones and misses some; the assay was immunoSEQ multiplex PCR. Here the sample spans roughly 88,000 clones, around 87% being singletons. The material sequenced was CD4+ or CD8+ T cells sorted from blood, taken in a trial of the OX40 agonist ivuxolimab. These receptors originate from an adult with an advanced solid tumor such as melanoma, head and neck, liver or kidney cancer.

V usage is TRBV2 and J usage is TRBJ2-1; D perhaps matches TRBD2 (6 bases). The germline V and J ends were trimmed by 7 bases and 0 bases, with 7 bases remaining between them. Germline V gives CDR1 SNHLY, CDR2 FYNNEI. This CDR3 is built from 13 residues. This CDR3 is CASKEGSYNEQFF. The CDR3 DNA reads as TGTGCCAGCAAGGAGGGCTCCTACAATGAGCAGTTCTTC. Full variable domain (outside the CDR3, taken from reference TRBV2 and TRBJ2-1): EPEVTQTPSHQVTQMGQEVILRCVPISNHLYFYWYRQILGQKVEFLVSFYNNEISEKSEIFDDQFSVERPDGSNFTLKIRSTKLEDSAMYFCASKEGSYNEQFFGPGTRLTVL.

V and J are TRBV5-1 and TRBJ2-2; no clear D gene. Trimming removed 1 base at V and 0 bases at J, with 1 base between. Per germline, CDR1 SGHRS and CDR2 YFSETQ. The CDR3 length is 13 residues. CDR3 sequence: CASSLTNTGELFF. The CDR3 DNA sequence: TGCGCCAGCAGCTTGACGAACACCGGGGAGCTGTTTTTT.

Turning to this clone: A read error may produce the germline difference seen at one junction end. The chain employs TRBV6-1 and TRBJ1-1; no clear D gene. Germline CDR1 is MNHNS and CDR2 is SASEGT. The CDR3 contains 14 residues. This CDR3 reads CAGSPIFANTEAFF. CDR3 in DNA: TGTGCCGGCAGTCCGATATTCGCGAACACTGAAGCTTTCTTT.

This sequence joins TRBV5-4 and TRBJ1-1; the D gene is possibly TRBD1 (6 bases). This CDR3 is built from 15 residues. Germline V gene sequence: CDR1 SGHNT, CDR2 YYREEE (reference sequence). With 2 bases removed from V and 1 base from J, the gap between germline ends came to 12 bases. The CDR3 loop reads CASSLPTGANTEAFF. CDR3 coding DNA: TGTGCCAGCAGCTTACCGACAGGCGCGAACACTGAAGCTTTCTTT.

The CDR3 region is CASIARAGPFSYNEQFF. In nucleotides, the CDR3 is TGTGCCAGTATCGCCAGAGCGGGACCTTTCTCCTACAATGAGCAGTTCTTC. The rearrangement links TRBV19 to TRBJ2-1; 7 nucleotides agree with TRBD2. The CDR3 is 17 amino acids. Germline V gene lookup returns CDR1 LNHDA and CDR2 SQIVND (reference sequence). The V segment lost 7 bases and the J segment 0 bases; nucleotides outside the gene matches: 12.

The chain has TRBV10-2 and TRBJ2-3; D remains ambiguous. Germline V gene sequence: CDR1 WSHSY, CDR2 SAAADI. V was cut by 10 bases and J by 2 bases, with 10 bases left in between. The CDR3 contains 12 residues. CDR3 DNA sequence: TGCGCCACCTCACTACCCACAGATACGCAGTATTTT. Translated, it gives CATSLPTDTQYF.

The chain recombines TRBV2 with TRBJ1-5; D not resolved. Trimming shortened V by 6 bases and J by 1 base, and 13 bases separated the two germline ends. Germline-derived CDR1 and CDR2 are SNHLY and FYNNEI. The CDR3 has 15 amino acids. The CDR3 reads CASRTDDGSNQPQHF. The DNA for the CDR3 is TGTGCCAGCAGGACCGATGACGGCAGCAATCAGCCCCAGCATTTT.

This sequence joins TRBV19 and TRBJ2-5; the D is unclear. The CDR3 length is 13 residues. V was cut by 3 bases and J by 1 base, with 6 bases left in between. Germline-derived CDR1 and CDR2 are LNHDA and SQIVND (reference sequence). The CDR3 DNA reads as TGTGCCAGTAGTATTTTACTCCAAGAGACCCAGTACTTC. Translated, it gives CASSILLQETQYF.

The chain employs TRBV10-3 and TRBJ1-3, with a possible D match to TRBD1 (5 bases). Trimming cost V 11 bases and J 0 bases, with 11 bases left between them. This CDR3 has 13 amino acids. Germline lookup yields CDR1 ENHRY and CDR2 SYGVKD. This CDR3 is CASRGDSGNTIYF. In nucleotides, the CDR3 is TGTGCCTCACGGGGGGACTCTGGAAACACCATATATTTT.

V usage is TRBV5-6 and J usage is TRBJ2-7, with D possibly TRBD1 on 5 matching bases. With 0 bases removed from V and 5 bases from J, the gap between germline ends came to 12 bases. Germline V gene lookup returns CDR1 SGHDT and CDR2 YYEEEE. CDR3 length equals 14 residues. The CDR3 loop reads CASSLDHRSHEQYF. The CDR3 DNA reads TGTGCCAGCAGCTTGGACCACAGGAGTCACGAGCAGTACTTC.

In DNA, the CDR3 is TGCGCCAGCAGCTTGGAAGGGGTGGGCAATCAGCCCCAGCATTTT. It yields the protein CASSLEGVGNQPQHF. The chain carries TRBV5-1 and TRBJ1-5; possibly TRBD1 for D (5 bases). The V end lost 0 bases, the J end lost 2 bases, and 9 bases lay between the germline ends. This CDR3 spans 15 amino acids. Germline-derived CDR1 and CDR2 are SGHRS and YFSETQ.

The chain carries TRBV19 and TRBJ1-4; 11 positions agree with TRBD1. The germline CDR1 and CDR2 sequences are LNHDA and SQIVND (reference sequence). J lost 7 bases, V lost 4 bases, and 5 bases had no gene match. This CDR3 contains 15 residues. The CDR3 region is CASSTGTGGTEKLFF. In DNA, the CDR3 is TGTGCCAGTAGTACTGGGACAGGGGGAACTGAAAAACTGTTTTTT.

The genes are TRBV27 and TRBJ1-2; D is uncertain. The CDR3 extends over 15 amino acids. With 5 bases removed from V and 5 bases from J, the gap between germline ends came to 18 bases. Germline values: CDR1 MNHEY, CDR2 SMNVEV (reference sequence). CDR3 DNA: TGTGCCAGCAGTACCTGGACCCCCCCGGGGTATGGCTACACCTTC. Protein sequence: CASSTWTPPGYGYTF.

In DNA, the CDR3 is TGTGCCAGCACCGGGCTTAACTATGGCTACACCTTC. Translation: CASTGLNYGYTF. The J gene is TRBJ1-2, the V gene TRBV28; no clear D. Germline loops: CDR1 MDHEN, CDR2 SYDVKM. The CDR3 extends over 12 amino acids. Trimming left V 7 bases short and J 1 base short, with 7 bases between.

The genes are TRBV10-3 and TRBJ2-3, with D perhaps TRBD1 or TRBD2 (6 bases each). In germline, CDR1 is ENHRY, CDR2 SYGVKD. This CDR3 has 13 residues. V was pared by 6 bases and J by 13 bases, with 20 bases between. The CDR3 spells CAIRNDDRRGEYF. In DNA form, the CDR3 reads TGTGCCATCAGAAACGACGACAGGCGCGGGGAGTATTTT.

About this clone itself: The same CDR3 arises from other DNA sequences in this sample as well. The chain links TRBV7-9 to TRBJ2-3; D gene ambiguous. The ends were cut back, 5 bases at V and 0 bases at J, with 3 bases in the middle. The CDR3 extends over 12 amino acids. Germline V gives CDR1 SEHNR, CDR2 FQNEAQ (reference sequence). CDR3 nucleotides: TGTGCCAGCAGCCCGAGCACAGATACGCAGTATTTT. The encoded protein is CASSPSTDTQYF.

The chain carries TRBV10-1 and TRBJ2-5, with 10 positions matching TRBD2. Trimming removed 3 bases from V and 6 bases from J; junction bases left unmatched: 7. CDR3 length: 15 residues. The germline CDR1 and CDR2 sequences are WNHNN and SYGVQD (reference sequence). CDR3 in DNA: TGCGCCAGCAGTGACCCGTCTAGCGGGAGACAGACCCAGTACTTC. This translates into CASSDPSSGRQTQYF.

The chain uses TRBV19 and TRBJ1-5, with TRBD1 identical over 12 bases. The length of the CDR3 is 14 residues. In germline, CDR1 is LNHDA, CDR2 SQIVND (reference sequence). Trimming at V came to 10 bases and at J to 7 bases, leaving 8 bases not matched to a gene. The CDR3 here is CATAGTGGSQPQHF. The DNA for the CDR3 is TGTGCCACCGCCGGGACAGGGGGCTCGCAGCCCCAGCATTTT.

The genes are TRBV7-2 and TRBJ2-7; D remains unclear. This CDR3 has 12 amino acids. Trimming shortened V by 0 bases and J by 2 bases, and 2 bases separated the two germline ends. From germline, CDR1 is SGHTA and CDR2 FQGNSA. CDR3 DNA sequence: TGTGCCAGCAGCTTAGCGACCTACGAGCAGTACTTC. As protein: CASSLATYEQYF.

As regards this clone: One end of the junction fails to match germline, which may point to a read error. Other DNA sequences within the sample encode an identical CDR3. In DNA, the CDR3 is TGTGCTAGCACTCCTTCCGCGGCGGCCACTAAATCGAGAGCTAACTATGGTTACACCTTC. Translating gives CASTPSAAATKSRANYGYTF. The chain links TRBV12-5 to TRBJ1-2; D gene unclear. This CDR3 is 20 amino acids long. The germline gives CDR1 LGHNT, CDR2 FRNRAP.

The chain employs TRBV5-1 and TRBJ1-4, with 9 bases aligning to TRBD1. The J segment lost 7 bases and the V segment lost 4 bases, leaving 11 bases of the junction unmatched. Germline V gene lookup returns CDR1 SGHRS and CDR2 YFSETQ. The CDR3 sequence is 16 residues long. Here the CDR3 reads CASSLIPGQGGEKLFF. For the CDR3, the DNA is TGCGCCAGCAGCCTTATCCCGGGACAGGGTGGTGAAAAACTGTTTTTT.

The chain's CDR3 is CAAARDVVGNEQFF. In DNA form, the CDR3 reads TGTGCCGCGGCACGGGATGTCGTAGGGAATGAGCAGTTCTTC. The chain uses TRBV10-3 and TRBJ2-1, with D possibly TRBD2 on 5 matching bases. CDR3 length equals 14 residues. The ends were cut back, 11 bases at V and 7 bases at J, with 21 bases in the middle. The V gene's germline CDR1 is ENHRY and CDR2 SYGVKD.

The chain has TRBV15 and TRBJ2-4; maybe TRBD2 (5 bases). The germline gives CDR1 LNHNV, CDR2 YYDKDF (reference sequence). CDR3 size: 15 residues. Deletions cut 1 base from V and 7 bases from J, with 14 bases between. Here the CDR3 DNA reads TGTGCCACCAGCAGAGGGGAAGGAGAGGGCAACATTCAGTACTTC. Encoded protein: CATSRGEGEGNIQYF.

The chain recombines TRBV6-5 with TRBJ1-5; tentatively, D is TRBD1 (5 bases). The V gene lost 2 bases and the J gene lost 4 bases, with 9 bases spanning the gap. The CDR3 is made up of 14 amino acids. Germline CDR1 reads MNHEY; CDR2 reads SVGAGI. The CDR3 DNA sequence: TGTGCCAGCAGTTACGGGGCAGGTAATCAGCCCCAGCATTTT. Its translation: CASSYGAGNQPQHF.

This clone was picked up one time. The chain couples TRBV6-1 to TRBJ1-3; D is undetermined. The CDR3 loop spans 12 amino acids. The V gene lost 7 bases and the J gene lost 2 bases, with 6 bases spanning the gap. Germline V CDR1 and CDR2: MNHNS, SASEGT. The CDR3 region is CASIRPGNTIYF. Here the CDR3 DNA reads TGTGCCAGCATTAGGCCTGGAAACACCATATATTTT.

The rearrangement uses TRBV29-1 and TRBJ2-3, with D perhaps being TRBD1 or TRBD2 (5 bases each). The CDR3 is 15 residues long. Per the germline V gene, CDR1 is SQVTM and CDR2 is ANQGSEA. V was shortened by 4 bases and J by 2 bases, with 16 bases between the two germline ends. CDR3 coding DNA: TGCAGCGTTGTGGGGTGGGGACGACCCACAGATACGCAGTATTTT. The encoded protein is CSVVGWGRPTDTQYF.